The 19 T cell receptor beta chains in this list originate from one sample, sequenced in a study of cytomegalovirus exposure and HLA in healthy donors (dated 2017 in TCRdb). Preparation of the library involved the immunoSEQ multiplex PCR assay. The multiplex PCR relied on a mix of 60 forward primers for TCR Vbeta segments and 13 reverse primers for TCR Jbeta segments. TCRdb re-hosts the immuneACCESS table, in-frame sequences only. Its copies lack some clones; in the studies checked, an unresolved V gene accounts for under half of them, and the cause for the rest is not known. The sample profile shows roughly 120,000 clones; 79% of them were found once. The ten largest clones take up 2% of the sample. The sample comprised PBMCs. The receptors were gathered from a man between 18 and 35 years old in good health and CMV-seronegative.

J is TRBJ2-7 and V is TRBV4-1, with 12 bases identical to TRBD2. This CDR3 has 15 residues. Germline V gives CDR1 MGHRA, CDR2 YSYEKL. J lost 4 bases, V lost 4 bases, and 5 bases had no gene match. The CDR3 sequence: CASSPTTSGSYEQYV. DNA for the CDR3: TGCGCCAGCAGCCCAACGACTAGCGGGAGTTACGAGCAGTACGTC.

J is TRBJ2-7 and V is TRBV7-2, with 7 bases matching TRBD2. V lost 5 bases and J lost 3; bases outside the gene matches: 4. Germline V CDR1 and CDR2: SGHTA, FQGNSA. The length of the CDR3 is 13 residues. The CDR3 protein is CASSRDYYYEQYF. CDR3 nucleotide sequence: TGTGCCAGCAGCCGGGACTATTACTACGAGCAGTACTTC.

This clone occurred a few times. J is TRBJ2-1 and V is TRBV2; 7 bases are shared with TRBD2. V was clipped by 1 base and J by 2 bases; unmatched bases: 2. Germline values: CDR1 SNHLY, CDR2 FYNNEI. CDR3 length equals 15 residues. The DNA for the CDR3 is TGTGCCAGCAGTGAAGGCGGGAGTGCCTACAATGAGCAGTTCTTC. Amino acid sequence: CASSEGGSAYNEQFF.

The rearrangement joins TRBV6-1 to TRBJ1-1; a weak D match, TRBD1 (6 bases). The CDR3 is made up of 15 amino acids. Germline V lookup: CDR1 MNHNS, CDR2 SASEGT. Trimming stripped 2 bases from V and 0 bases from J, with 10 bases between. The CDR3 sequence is CASSEPGHLNTEAFF. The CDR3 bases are TGTGCCAGCAGTGAACCGGGACACTTGAACACTGAAGCTTTCTTT.

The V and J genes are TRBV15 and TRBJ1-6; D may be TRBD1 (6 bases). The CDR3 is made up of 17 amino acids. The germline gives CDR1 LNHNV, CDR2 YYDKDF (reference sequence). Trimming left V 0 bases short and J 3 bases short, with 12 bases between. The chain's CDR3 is CATSRDFSGVYNSPLHF. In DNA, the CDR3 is TGTGCCACCAGCAGAGATTTTTCAGGGGTCTATAATTCACCCCTCCACTTT.

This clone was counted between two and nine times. The CDR3 DNA follows: TGTGCCAGCAGTTACGGACAGGGGGTCTACGAGCAGTACTTC. It translates to CASSYGQGVYEQYF. The chain combines TRBV6-5 with TRBJ2-7; 10 nucleotides agree with TRBD1. J gave up 3 bases and V 2 bases, and 1 base lay outside the gene matches. Germline-derived CDR1 and CDR2 are MNHEY and SVGAGI. CDR3 length equals 14 residues.

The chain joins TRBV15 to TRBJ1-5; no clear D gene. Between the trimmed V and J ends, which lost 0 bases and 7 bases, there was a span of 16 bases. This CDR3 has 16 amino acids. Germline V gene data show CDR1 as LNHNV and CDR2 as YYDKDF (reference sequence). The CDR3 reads CATSRDRAAAGQPQHF. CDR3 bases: TGTGCCACCAGCAGAGATCGGGCAGCGGCGGGCCAGCCCCAGCATTTT.

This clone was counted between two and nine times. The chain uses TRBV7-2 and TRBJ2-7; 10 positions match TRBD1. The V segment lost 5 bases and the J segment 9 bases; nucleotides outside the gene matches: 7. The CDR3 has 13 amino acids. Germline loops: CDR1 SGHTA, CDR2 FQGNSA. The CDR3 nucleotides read TGTGCCAGCAGCCCCGATGGACAGGGGGTGCAGTACTTC. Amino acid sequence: CASSPDGQGVQYF.

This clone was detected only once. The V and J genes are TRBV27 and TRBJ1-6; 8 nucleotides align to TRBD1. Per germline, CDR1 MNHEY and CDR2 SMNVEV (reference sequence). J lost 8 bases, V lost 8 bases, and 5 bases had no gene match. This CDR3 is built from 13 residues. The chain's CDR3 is CASRTGKDSPLHF. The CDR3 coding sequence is TGTGCCAGCCGGACAGGGAAAGATTCACCCCTCCACTTT.

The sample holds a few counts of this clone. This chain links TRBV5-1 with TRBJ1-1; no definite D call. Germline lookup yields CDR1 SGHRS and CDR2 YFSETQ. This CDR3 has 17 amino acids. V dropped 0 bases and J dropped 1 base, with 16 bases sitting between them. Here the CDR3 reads CASSLASRAGGNTEAFF. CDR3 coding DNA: TGCGCCAGCAGCTTGGCCAGTAGGGCTGGAGGGAACACTGAAGCTTTCTTT.

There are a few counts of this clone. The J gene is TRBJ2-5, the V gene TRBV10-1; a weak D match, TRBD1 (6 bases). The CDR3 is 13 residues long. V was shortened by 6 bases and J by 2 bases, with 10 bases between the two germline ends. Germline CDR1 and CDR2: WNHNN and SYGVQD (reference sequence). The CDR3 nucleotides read TGCGCCAGCAGGGCCCAGGGGCAAGAGACCCAGTACTTC. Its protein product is CASRAQGQETQYF.

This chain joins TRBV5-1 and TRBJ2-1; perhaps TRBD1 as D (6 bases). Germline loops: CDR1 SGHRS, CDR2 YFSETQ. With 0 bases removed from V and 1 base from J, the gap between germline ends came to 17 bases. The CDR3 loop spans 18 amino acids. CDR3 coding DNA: TGCGCCAGCAGCTTGGCCGCAGGGGCCCAGACATCCTACAATGAGCAGTTCTTC. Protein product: CASSLAAGAQTSYNEQFF.

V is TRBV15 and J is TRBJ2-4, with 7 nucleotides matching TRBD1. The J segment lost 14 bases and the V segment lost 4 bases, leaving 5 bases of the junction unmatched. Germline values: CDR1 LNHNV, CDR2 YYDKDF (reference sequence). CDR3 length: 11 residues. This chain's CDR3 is CATSTTGRKYF. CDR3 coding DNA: TGTGCCACCAGCACGACAGGGCGGAAGTACTTC.

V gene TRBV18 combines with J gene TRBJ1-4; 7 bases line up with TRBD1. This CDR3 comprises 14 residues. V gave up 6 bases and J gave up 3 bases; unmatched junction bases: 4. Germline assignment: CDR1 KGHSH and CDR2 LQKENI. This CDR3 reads CASSPGQPNEKLFF. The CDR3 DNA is TGTGCCAGCTCCCCGGGACAGCCTAATGAAAAACTGTTTTTT.

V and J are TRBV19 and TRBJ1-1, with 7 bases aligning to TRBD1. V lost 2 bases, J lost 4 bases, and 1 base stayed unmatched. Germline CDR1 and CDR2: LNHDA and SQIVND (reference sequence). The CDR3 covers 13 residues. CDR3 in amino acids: CASSIYRGTEAFF. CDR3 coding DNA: TGTGCCAGTAGTATATACAGGGGCACTGAAGCTTTCTTT.

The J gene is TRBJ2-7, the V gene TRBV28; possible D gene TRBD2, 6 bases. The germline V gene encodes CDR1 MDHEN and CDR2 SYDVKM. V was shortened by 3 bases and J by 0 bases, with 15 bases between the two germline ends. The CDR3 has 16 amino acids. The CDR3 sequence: CASSFPGTPGSYEQYF. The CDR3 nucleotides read TGTGCCAGCAGTTTCCCCGGGACTCCGGGCTCCTACGAGCAGTACTTC.

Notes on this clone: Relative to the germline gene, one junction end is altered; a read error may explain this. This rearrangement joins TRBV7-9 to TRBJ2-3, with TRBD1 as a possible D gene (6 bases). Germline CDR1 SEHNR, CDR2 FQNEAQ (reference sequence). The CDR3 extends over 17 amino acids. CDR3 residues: CSSRGDGAPFAPDTQYF. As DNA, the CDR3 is TGTTCCAGCAGGGGCGACGGCGCACCGTTTGCCCCCGATACGCAGTATTTT.

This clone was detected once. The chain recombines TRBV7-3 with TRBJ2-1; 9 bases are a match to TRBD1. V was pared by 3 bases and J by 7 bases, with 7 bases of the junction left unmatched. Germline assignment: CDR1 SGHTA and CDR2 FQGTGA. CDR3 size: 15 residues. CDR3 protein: CASSLRGQGTNEQFF. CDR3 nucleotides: TGTGCCAGCAGCTTGCGGGGACAGGGTACTAATGAGCAGTTCTTC.

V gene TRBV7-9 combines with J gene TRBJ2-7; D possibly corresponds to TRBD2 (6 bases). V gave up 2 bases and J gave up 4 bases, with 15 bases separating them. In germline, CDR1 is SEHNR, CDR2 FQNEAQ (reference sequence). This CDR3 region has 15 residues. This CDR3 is CASSLWARDVYEQYF. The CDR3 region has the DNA TGTGCCAGCAGCTTATGGGCGCGGGATGTTTACGAGCAGTACTTC.